The rows below give T cell receptor beta chains drawn from one sample of a study of neurological immune-mediated disorders. TCRdb processed the 5' RACE reads anew with MiXCR; each CDR3 protein has one entry. The sample shows about 52,000 distinct CDR3 sequences, over 3.5% of them seen only once. The specimen sequenced was PBMCs. These receptors were taken from a man in his sixties with multiple sclerosis. CDR3s include the opening cysteine and the closing phenylalanine or tryptophan. A D gene is named only where the DNA matches it firmly. Only part of the rows carry a size: once, few, many, or a class if the clone is expanded.

clone size: many
J gene: TRBJ2-3
D gene: NA
V gene: TRBV20-1
CDR3 DNA: TGCAGTGCTGTACAGGGACTATTGGATACGCAGTATTTT
CDR3 protein: CSAVQGLLDTQYF

clone size: many
J gene: TRBJ2-7
D gene: NA
V gene: TRBV7-8
CDR3 DNA: TGTGCCAGCAGCTCTTCTACAGGGTGGGGCTACGAGCAGTACTTC
CDR3 protein: CASSSSTGWGYEQYF

clone size: many
J gene: TRBJ1-5
D gene: NA
V gene: TRBV20-1
CDR3 DNA: TGCAGTGCTAGGGCGGGTGGTCGGTCATATCAGCCCCAGCATTTT
CDR3 protein: CSARAGGRSYQPQHF

clone size: NA
J gene: TRBJ2-1
D gene: TRBD2
V gene: TRBV20-1
CDR3 DNA: TGCAGTGCTAAAAGAATAGCGGGGGGGGATGAGCAGTTCTTC
CDR3 protein: CSAKRIAGGDEQFF

clone size: many
J gene: TRBJ2-1
D gene: NA
V gene: TRBV3-1
CDR3 DNA: TGTGCCAGCAGCCATTACCCAGGGAGTAACAATGAGCAGTTCTTC
CDR3 protein: CASSHYPGSNNEQFF

clone size: many
J gene: TRBJ2-7
D gene: NA
V gene: TRBV20-1
CDR3 DNA: TGCAGTGCTAGCCAGGACCAGTTGGGCTACGAGCAGTACTTC
CDR3 protein: CSASQDQLGYEQYF

clone size: few
J gene: TRBJ2-3
D gene: TRBD2
V gene: TRBV5-1
CDR3 DNA: TGCGCCAGCAGCTTGACTAGCGGGGCTAGCACAGATACGCAGTATTTT
CDR3 protein: CASSLTSGASTDTQYF

clone size: many
J gene: TRBJ1-2
D gene: NA
V gene: TRBV5-1
CDR3 DNA: TGCGCCAGCAGCCCCGGACAGATCCTGGATGGCTACACCTTC
CDR3 protein: CASSPGQILDGYTF

clone size: few
J gene: TRBJ2-1
D gene: NA
V gene: TRBV5-1
CDR3 DNA: TGCGCCAGCAGCTCGGACGGGAGCTCCTACAATGAGCAGTTCTTC
CDR3 protein: CASSSDGSSYNEQFF

clone size: NA
J gene: TRBJ2-7
D gene: TRBD2
V gene: TRBV28
CDR3 DNA: TGTGCCAGCACGGCTAGCGGGGGGCCGGTTGGCTACGAGCAGTACTTC
CDR3 protein: CASTASGGPVGYEQYF

clone size: NA
J gene: TRBJ2-5
D gene: NA
V gene: TRBV14
CDR3 DNA: TGTGCCAGCAGCCAACAGGGACGAGAGACCCAGTACTTC
CDR3 protein: CASSQQGRETQYF

clone size: many
J gene: TRBJ2-4
D gene: TRBD2
V gene: TRBV3-1
CDR3 DNA: TGTGCCAGCAGCCAAGAGGGTCTGCGGGGGGGCCCTGGGTTAGCCAAAAACATTCAGTACTTC
CDR3 protein: CASSQEGLRGGPGLAKNIQYF

clone size: many
J gene: TRBJ1-1
D gene: TRBD1
V gene: TRBV20-1
CDR3 DNA: TGCAGTGCTAGCCCCGACAGGGGGGCAATGAACACTGAAGCTTTCTTT
CDR3 protein: CSASPDRGAMNTEAFF

clone size: many
J gene: TRBJ2-3
D gene: NA
V gene: TRBV20-1
CDR3 DNA: TGCAGTGCTTCCACTCTGCGGGGCACAGATACGCAGTATTTT
CDR3 protein: CSASTLRGTDTQYF